This T cell receptor (beta chain) was identified during a study of blood T cell repertoires in COVID-19. In Seattle, patients joined the study during active infection and were tracked longitudinally. Looked up from germline, CDR1 is SGHNT and CDR2 is YYREEE (reference sequence). V gave up 1 base and J gave up 4 bases; unmatched junction bases: 8. This CDR3 has 18 amino acids. Generated by immunoSEQ multiplex PCR, the TCRdb table keeps only in-frame clones and is missing some. Of approximately 350,000 clones listed, about 87% are singletons. This TCR was recovered from a woman aged 45-65 years with COVID-19, enrolled during active disease. Material for sequencing was peripheral blood. The chain uses TRBV5-4 and TRBJ2-3; 14 nucleotides align to TRBD2. CDR3 coding DNA: TGTGCCAGCAGCTTGTTGAGACTAGCGGGAGGGGAGGCAGATACGCAGTATTTT. This codes for CASSLLRLAGGEADTQYF. Together with reference TRBV5-4 and TRBJ2-3, the CDR3 gives the full variable domain: ETGVTQSPTHLIKTRGQQVTLRCSSQSGHNTVSWYQQALGQGPQFIFQYYREEENGRGNFPPRFSGLQFPNYSSELNVNALELDDSALYLCASSLLRLAGGEADTQYFGPGTRLTVL.